This T cell receptor beta chain appears in the sequencing data of a study of CD8 T cells in ankylosing spondylitis. The study, taken as a whole, reports: Within ankylosing spondylitis blood, a TCR beta motif made up of roughly eight highly homologous variants appeared to be characteristic. The authors found the disease-linked clones to be CD8+ and relatively rare in peripheral blood. Some of these motif variants have turned up before, in reports on reactive arthritis synovial fluid and blood. Reports say disease-linked clones showed up significantly more in matched ankylosing spondylitis synovial fluid.

Preparation of TCR beta libraries was done by quantitative 5'-RACE with molecular barcodes. TCRdb independently ran MiXCR on the 5' RACE reads; one entry per CDR3 protein. This sample yields under 950,000 distinct CDR3 sequences, of which 15% to 20% are seen a single time; under 20% belongs to the top ten. Details on this clonotype: Its antigen is unknown.

The clonotype originates from a male donor with ankylosing spondylitis. The sample consisted of blood, either unsorted or a sorted T cell fraction (not recorded which).

Here the CDR3 DNA reads TGTGCCAGCAGCGTAGGGGACAACGACTATGGCTACACCTTC. This sequence encodes CASSVGDNDYGYTF. The chain couples TRBV9 to TRBJ1-2, with D perhaps TRBD1 (6 bases). V shed 0 bases and J shed 3 bases, with 9 bases lying between them. Germline V CDR1 and CDR2: SGDLS, YYNGEE. The length of the CDR3 is 14 residues.